This record covers a single T cell receptor (beta chain). The sample originates from a study of blood T cell repertoires in COVID-19. Profiled with immunoSEQ multiplex PCR; TCRdb holds only in-frame clones, not every one. The table lists around 280,000 clones, about 86% of them singletons. Germline values: CDR1 SGDLS, CDR2 YYNGEE. This CDR3 has 14 amino acids. V was clipped by 0 bases and J by 3 bases, with 8 bases between them. This TCR came from a woman in her twenties or thirties who had recovered from COVID-19. What was sequenced was peripheral blood. The chain combines TRBV9 with TRBJ2-3; TRBD2 might be the D (6 bases). The DNA for the CDR3 is TGTGCCAGCAGCGTAGCGGGGGAGACAGATACGCAGTATTTT. The encoded protein is CASSVAGETDTQYF.